These 5 T cell receptor beta chains were sequenced from one sample in a study of OX40 agonist ivuxolimab in advanced cancers. Libraries were made using the immunoSEQ multiplex PCR assay. TCRdb obtained this table from immuneACCESS and retained in-frame rearrangements with V and J assigned. These tables miss some clones; where compared with another copy, unresolved V genes account for less than half of the shortfall, and the remainder is unexplained. For this sample the table gives roughly 38,000 clones, of which around 90% were detected only once. The top ten clonotypes cover approximately 0.62% of the sample. The starting material was CD4+ or CD8+ T cells sorted from blood, obtained in a trial of the OX40 agonist ivuxolimab. The receptors here all came from an adult with an advanced solid tumor such as melanoma, head and neck, liver or kidney cancer.

The chain links TRBV6-5 to TRBJ2-5; D could derive from TRBD1 or TRBD2 (6 bases each). V gave up 2 bases and J gave up 5 bases, with 9 bases separating them. CDR1 MNHEY and CDR2 SVGAGI come from the germline V gene. The length of the CDR3 is 13 residues. Written as DNA, the CDR3 is TGTGCCAGCAGTTACCGGGGGCTGGAGACCCAGTACTTC. Its protein is CASSYRGLETQYF.

The chain recombines TRBV7-8 with TRBJ2-5, with 8 bases that match TRBD2. In germline, CDR1 is SGHVS, CDR2 FQNEAQ. CDR3 length equals 16 residues. The V gene end was trimmed by 7 bases and the J gene end by 0 bases; junction bases not matched to a gene: 10. The CDR3, as DNA: TGTGCCAGCACCCTCTGGAGCGGGGGAAACCAAGAGACCCAGTACTTC. It encodes CASTLWSGGNQETQYF.

The V and J genes are TRBV7-2 and TRBJ1-6; D is unclear. V shed 1 base and J shed 2 bases, with 6 bases lying between them. Germline values: CDR1 SGHTA, CDR2 FQGNSA. This CDR3 has 15 residues. The CDR3 DNA sequence: TGTGCCAGCAGCTTAGGGGCCCCCTATAATTCACCCCTCCACTTT. Translated: CASSLGAPYNSPLHF.

The V gene is TRBV15, the J gene TRBJ2-2; tentative D call: TRBD1 (5 bases). Germline CDR1 LNHNV, CDR2 YYDKDF (reference sequence). Deletions cut 0 bases from V and 6 bases from J, with 8 bases between. This CDR3 comprises 14 residues. The CDR3 DNA reads TGTGCCACCAGCAGAGATCCAGGGTCCGGGGAGCTGTTTTTT. This sequence encodes CATSRDPGSGELFF.

The rearrangement uses TRBV19 and TRBJ2-7; 7 bases line up with TRBD1. This CDR3 contains 14 residues. Germline V lookup: CDR1 LNHDA, CDR2 SQIVND (reference sequence). V lost 4 bases to trimming and J lost 5 bases; unmatched junction nucleotides: 8. In DNA form, the CDR3 reads TGTGCCAGTAGTACTCGACAGGGTGGGCACGAGCAGTACTTC. Translation gives CASSTRQGGHEQYF.